Below, one T cell receptor (beta chain) is given with its context. As yet, its antigen is unknown. It may be a read error: a sequence one base away is much more abundant. This record belongs to a study of metastatic and nonmetastatic thyroid tumors. Background on the study: The comparison covered peripheral blood and tumor or nodule tissue in malignant and benign thyroid patients.

Thyroid surgery had not been preceded by any treatment in any patient. How the authors handled the data: Construction of a distant-metastasis classifier for papillary thyroid cancer relied on CDR3 differences across clinicopathological groups. Via MiXCR, TCRdb re-called the PCR reads. Clone size and V and J calls follow TCRdb, not the original study. The repertoire includes approximately 74,000 clones, 11% to 15% of them detected once, and approximately 7% sits in the top ten. Looked up from germline, CDR1 is LGHDT and CDR2 is YNNKEL (reference sequence). There are 17 residues in the CDR3. Unmatched junction bases numbered 11, after V lost 7 bases and J lost 4 bases. Whole-study findings and limits: Relative to benign nodules, malignant thyroid tumors were reportedly characterized by significantly elevated TCR beta diversity in blood and tumor.

The receptor was derived from a male donor with papillary thyroid cancer or a benign thyroid nodule (not recorded which). Some clones in this sample may be carry-over from other donors' samples. The chain is built from TRBV3-1 and TRBJ2-6; TRBD1 agrees at 9 bases. Sequencing was carried out using blood. The CDR3, as DNA: TGTGCCAGCATCCTCGGACAGGGGTCCATCGGGGCCAACGTCCTGACTTTC. Encoded protein: CASILGQGSIGANVLTF.